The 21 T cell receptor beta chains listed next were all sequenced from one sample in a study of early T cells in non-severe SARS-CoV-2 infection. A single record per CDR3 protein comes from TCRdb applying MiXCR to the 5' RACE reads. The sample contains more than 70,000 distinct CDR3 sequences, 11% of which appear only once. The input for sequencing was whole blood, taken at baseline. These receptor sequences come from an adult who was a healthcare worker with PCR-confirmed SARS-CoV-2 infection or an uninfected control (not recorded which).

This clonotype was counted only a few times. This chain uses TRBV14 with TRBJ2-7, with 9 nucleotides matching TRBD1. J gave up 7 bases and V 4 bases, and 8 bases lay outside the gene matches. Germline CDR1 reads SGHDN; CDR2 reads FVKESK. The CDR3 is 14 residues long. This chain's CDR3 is CASSRGTGTGEQYF. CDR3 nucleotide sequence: TGTGCCAGCAGCCGGGGGACAGGGACTGGAGAGCAGTACTTC.

In nucleotides, the CDR3 is TGCAGCGCACAGAAATCAGATACGCAGTATTTT. Translation gives CSAQKSDTQYF. This chain connects TRBV29-1 to TRBJ2-3; unclear D gene. This CDR3 is 11 amino acids long. V lost 7 bases, J lost 4 bases, and 9 bases lay in between. The germline gives CDR1 SQVTM, CDR2 ANQGSEA.

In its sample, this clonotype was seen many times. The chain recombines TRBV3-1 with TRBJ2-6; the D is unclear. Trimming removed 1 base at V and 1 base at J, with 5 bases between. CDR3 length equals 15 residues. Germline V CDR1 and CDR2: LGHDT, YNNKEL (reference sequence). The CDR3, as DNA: TGTGCCAGCAGCCAAGTCGTGTCTGGGGCCAACGTCCTGACTTTC. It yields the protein CASSQVVSGANVLTF. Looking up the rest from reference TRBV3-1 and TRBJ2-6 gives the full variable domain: DTAVSQTPKYLVTQMGNDKSIKCEQNLGHDTMYWYKQDSKKFLKIMFSYNNKELIINETVPNRFSPKSPDKAHLNLHINSLELGDSAVYFCASSQVVSGANVLTFGAGSRLTVL.

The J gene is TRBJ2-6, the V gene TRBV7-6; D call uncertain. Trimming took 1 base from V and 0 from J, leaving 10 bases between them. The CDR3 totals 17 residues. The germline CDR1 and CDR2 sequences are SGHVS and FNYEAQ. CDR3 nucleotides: TGTGCCAGCAGCTTAGGTCCTTACCCCTCTGGGGCCAACGTCCTGACTTTC. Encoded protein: CASSLGPYPSGANVLTF.

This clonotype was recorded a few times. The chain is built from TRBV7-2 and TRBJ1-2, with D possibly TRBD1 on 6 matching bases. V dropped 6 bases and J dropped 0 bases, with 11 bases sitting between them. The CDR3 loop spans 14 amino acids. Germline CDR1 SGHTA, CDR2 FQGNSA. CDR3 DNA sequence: TGTGCCAGCAGATCTACAGGGTCTAACTATGGCTACACCTTC. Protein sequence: CASRSTGSNYGYTF.

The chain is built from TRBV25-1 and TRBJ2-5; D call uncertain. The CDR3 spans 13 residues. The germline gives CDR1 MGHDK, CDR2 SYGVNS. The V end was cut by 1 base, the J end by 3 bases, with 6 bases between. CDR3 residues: CASSEFGEETQYF. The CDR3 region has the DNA TGTGCCAGCAGTGAATTCGGAGAAGAGACCCAGTACTTC.

This chain's CDR3 is CASTRRDGEKLFF. The CDR3 bases are TGTGCCAGTACCCGCCGGGACGGTGAAAAACTGTTTTTT. V is TRBV19 and J is TRBJ1-4; TRBD1 is a possible D gene (5 bases). The CDR3 is 13 residues long. Germline V gives CDR1 LNHDA, CDR2 SQIVND (reference sequence). V shed 7 bases and J shed 7 bases, with 13 bases lying between them.

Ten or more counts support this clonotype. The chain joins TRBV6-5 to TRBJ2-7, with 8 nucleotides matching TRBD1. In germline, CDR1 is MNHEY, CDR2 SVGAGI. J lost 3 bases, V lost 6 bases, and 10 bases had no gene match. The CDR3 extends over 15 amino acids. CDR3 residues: CASSPSGTGIYEQYF. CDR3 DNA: TGTGCCAGCAGCCCCAGTGGGACAGGAATCTACGAGCAGTACTTC.

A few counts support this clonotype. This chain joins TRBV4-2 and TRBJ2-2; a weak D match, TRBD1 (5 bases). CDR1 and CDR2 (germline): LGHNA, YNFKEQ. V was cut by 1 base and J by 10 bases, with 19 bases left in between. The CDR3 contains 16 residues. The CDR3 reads CASSQGTARVGAELFF. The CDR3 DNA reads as TGTGCCAGCAGCCAAGGTACGGCCAGGGTTGGCGCGGAGCTGTTTTTT.

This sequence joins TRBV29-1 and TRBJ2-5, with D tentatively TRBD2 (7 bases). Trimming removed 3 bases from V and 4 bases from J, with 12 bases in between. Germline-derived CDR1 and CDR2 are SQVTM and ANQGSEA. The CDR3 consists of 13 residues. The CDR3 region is CSVDGRGRETQYF. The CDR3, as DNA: TGCAGCGTTGATGGGCGGGGGCGAGAGACCCAGTACTTC.

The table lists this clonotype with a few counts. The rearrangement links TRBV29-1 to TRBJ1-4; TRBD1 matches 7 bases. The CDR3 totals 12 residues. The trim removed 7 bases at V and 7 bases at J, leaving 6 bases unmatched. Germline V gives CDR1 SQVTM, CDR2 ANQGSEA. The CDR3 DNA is TGCAGCGCCGGAGACAGGGCTGAAAAACTGTTTTTT. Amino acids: CSAGDRAEKLFF.

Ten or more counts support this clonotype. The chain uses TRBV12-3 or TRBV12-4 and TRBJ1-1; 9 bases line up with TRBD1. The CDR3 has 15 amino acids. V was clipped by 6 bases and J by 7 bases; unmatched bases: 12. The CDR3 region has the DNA TGTGCCAGCAGGGATCGCCCCGGACAGGGGTTTGAAGCTTTCTTT. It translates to CASRDRPGQGFEAFF.

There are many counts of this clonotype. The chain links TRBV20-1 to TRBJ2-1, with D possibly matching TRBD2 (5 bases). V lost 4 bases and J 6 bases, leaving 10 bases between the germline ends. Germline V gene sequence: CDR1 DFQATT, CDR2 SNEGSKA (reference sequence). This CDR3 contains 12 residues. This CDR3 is CSATETINEQFF. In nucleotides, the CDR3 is TGCAGTGCTACCGAGACTATCAATGAGCAGTTCTTC.

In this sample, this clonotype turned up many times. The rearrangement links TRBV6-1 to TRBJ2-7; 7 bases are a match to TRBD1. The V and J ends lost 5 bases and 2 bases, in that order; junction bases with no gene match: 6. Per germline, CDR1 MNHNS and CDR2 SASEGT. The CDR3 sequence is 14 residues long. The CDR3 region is CASSLQGLPYEQYF. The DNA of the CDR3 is TGTGCCAGCAGTCTACAGGGGCTTCCCTACGAGCAGTACTTC.

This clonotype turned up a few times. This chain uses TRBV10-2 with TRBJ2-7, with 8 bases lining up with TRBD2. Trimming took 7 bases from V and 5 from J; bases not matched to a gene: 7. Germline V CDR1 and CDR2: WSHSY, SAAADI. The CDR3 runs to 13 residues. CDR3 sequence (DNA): TGCGCCAGCACCGGACTAGCTGTAGACGAGCAGTACTTC. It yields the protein CASTGLAVDEQYF.

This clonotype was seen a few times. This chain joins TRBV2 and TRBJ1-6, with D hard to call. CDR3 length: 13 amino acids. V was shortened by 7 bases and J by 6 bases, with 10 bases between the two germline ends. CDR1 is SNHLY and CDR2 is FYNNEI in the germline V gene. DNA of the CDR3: TGTGCCAGCATAATAGAAGTTAATTCACCCCTCCACTTT. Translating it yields CASIIEVNSPLHF. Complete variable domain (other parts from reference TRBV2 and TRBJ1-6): EPEVTQTPSHQVTQMGQEVILRCVPISNHLYFYWYRQILGQKVEFLVSFYNNEISEKSEIFDDQFSVERPDGSNFTLKIRSTKLEDSAMYFCASIIEVNSPLHFGNGTRLTVT.

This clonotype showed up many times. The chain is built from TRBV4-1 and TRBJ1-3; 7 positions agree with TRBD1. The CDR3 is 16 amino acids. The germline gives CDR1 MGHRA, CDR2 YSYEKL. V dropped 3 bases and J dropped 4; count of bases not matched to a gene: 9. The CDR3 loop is CASSQRDSRIGNTIYF. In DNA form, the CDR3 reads TGCGCCAGCAGCCAGAGGGACAGCCGGATCGGAAACACCATATATTTT.

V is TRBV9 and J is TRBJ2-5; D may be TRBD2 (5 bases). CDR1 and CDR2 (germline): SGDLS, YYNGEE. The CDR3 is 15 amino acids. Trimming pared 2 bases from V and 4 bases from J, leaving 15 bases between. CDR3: CASSVFEGAGETQYF. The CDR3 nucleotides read TGTGCCAGCAGCGTGTTTGAGGGTGCGGGAGAGACCCAGTACTTC. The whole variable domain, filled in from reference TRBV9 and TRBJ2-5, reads DSGVTQTPKHLITATGQRVTLRCSPRSGDLSVYWYQQSLDQGLQFLIQYYNGEERAKGNILERFSAQQFPDLHSELNLSSLELGDSALYFCASSVFEGAGETQYFGPGTRLLVL.

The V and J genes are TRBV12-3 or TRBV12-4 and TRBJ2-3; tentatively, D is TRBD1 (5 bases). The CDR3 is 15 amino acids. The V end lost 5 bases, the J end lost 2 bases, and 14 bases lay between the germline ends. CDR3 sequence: CASSPGSRNTDTQYF. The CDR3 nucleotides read TGTGCCAGCAGTCCAGGGTCACGTAACACAGATACGCAGTATTTT.

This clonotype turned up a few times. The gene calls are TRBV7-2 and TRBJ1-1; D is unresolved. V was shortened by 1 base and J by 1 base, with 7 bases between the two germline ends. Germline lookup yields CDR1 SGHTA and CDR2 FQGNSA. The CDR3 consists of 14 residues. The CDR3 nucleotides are TGTGCCAGCAGCTTAGTGGTCTCGAACACTGAAGCTTTCTTT. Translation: CASSLVVSNTEAFF.

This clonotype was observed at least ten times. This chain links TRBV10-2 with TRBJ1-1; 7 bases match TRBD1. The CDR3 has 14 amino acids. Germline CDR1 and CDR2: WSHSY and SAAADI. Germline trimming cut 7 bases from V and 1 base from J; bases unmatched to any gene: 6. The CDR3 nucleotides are TGCGCCAGCATCCTAGGGGGCGGGAACACTGAAGCTTTCTTT. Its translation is CASILGGGNTEAFF.